The rows below give T cell receptor beta chains drawn from one sample of a study of cytomegalovirus exposure and HLA in healthy donors. Produced via immunoSEQ multiplex PCR; TCRdb's table is partial and in-frame only. The table records about 120,000 clones, roughly 80% of them present only once. The sequencing input was PBMCs. The receptor source for this set is a female donor in good health and CMV-seronegative. Both conserved end residues are part of each CDR3. Each record gives: J gene, clone size, V gene, D gene, CDR3 DNA, CDR3 protein. The D gene is left open where the match is weak. The size of a clone is reported for some rows only, either as once, few or many, or as a class for expanded clones.

j_gene: TRBJ2-5
abundance: .
v_gene: TRBV30
d_gene: TRBD1
CDR3nt: TGTGCCTGGAGAAAAATGACAGGGCGGTCAGAGACCCAGTACTTC
CDR3aa: CAWRKMTGRSETQYF

j_gene: TRBJ1-6
abundance: .
v_gene: TRBV7-6
d_gene: .
CDR3nt: TGTGCCAGCAGCTTAGCGGGGCAGGGAGGATCACCCCTCCACTTT
CDR3aa: CASSLAGQGGSPLHF

j_gene: TRBJ1-6
abundance: .
v_gene: TRBV15
d_gene: .
CDR3nt: TGTGCCACCAGCTCCTCCAGGGGCACGAATTCACCCCTCCACTTT
CDR3aa: CATSSSRGTNSPLHF

j_gene: TRBJ2-2
abundance: .
v_gene: TRBV5-4
d_gene: .
CDR3nt: TGTGCCACGACAGAGACGAACACCGGGGAGCTGTTTTTT
CDR3aa: CATTETNTGELFF

j_gene: TRBJ1-1
abundance: .
v_gene: TRBV13
d_gene: .
CDR3nt: TGTGCCAGCAGCTCCGCGGGAGAGGGAGGGCCTGAAGCTTTCTTT
CDR3aa: CASSSAGEGGPEAFF

j_gene: TRBJ2-1
abundance: .
v_gene: TRBV30
d_gene: .
CDR3nt: TGTGCCTGCTCAGGGGCTTACAATGAGCAGTTCTTC
CDR3aa: CACSGAYNEQFF

j_gene: TRBJ2-7
abundance: .
v_gene: TRBV10-2
d_gene: TRBD2
CDR3nt: TGCGCCAGCAGTGAGCGGGGGGTCTACGAGCAGTACTTC
CDR3aa: CASSERGVYEQYF

j_gene: TRBJ2-7
abundance: .
v_gene: TRBV19
d_gene: .
CDR3nt: TGTGCCAGTAGTATTTCTATGGGCAGGGGCTACGAGCAGTACTTC
CDR3aa: CASSISMGRGYEQYF

j_gene: TRBJ2-7
abundance: .
v_gene: TRBV5-4
d_gene: TRBD1
CDR3nt: TGTGCCAGCAGCTTCACAGGGGGCGCCGACGAGCAGTACTTC
CDR3aa: CASSFTGGADEQYF

j_gene: TRBJ1-2
abundance: .
v_gene: TRBV4-3
d_gene: TRBD1
CDR3nt: TGCGCCAGCAGCCAAGGACAGGGGGGCGTCTATGGCTACACCTTC
CDR3aa: CASSQGQGGVYGYTF

j_gene: TRBJ2-7
abundance: .
v_gene: TRBV30
d_gene: TRBD1
CDR3nt: TGTGCCTGGAACGAGGGACAGGGGGTCGAGCAGTACTTC
CDR3aa: CAWNEGQGVEQYF

j_gene: TRBJ2-3
abundance: few
v_gene: TRBV9
d_gene: TRBD2
CDR3nt: TGTGCCAGCAGCGTAGGCGGGGGGATCTTAGATACGCAGTATTTT
CDR3aa: CASSVGGGILDTQYF

j_gene: TRBJ1-2
abundance: .
v_gene: TRBV10-3
d_gene: TRBD1
CDR3nt: TGTGCCATCTCCGGGACAGGGGACCTAGCTAACTATGGCTACACCTTC
CDR3aa: CAISGTGDLANYGYTF

j_gene: TRBJ2-1
abundance: once
v_gene: TRBV5-1
d_gene: .
CDR3nt: TGCGCCAGCAGCCCTATTTTTCCAGGGGAGATGGAGCAGTTCTTC
CDR3aa: CASSPIFPGEMEQFF

j_gene: TRBJ2-7
abundance: .
v_gene: TRBV7-2
d_gene: TRBD2
CDR3nt: TGTGCCAGCAGCGGGACTAGCGGGGGGGCTTTCGAGCAGTACTTC
CDR3aa: CASSGTSGGAFEQYF

j_gene: TRBJ2-4
abundance: .
v_gene: TRBV7-2
d_gene: .
CDR3nt: TGTGCCAGCAGCCCCTCGATACAGGAAAACATTCAGTACTTC
CDR3aa: CASSPSIQENIQYF

j_gene: TRBJ1-5
abundance: .
v_gene: TRBV2
d_gene: TRBD1
CDR3nt: TGTGCCAGCAGCCCACAGGGGGCCGGCAATCAGCCCCAGCATTTT
CDR3aa: CASSPQGAGNQPQHF

j_gene: TRBJ1-1
abundance: few
v_gene: TRBV2
d_gene: .
CDR3nt: TGTGCCAGCAATGTCAAGTCGGGGGCTGAAGCTTTCTTT
CDR3aa: CASNVKSGAEAFF

j_gene: TRBJ1-2
abundance: .
v_gene: TRBV9
d_gene: TRBD1
CDR3nt: TGTGCCAGCAGCACTTCGACAGGGCTCTCCTATGGCTACACCTTC
CDR3aa: CASSTSTGLSYGYTF

j_gene: TRBJ1-6
abundance: few
v_gene: TRBV6-5
d_gene: .
CDR3nt: TGTGCCAGCAGCTCGACACTTCCCTATAATTCACCCCTCCACTTT
CDR3aa: CASSSTLPYNSPLHF

j_gene: TRBJ2-5
abundance: .
v_gene: TRBV6-1
d_gene: .
CDR3nt: TGTGCCAGCAGGGAACAGGGGACCCAGTACTTC
CDR3aa: CASREQGTQYF

j_gene: TRBJ1-2
abundance: .
v_gene: TRBV19
d_gene: TRBD1
CDR3nt: TGTGCCAGTAGTACGTGGGACAGCAATCTTGGCTACACCTTC
CDR3aa: CASSTWDSNLGYTF

j_gene: TRBJ1-4
abundance: .
v_gene: TRBV5-4
d_gene: TRBD1
CDR3nt: TGTGCCAGCAGCCCCGGGACAGGGAATGAAAAACTGTTTTTT
CDR3aa: CASSPGTGNEKLFF

j_gene: TRBJ2-7
abundance: .
v_gene: TRBV9
d_gene: .
CDR3nt: TGTGCCAGCAGCGTCGGGCTACAGGGATACGAGCAGTACTTC
CDR3aa: CASSVGLQGYEQYF

j_gene: TRBJ1-1
abundance: .
v_gene: TRBV7-2
d_gene: .
CDR3nt: TGTGCCAGCAGCTTAGGAGGTGGGGAGGGCACTGAAGCTTTCTTT
CDR3aa: CASSLGGGEGTEAFF

j_gene: TRBJ1-2
abundance: .
v_gene: TRBV7-9
d_gene: TRBD1
CDR3nt: TGTGCCAGCAGCTCGGACAGGGGGTATGGCTACACCTTC
CDR3aa: CASSSDRGYGYTF

j_gene: TRBJ1-2
abundance: .
v_gene: TRBV28
d_gene: .
CDR3nt: TGTGCCAGCAGCACGGGGGGGGCCGGTCCTCCAGGGACCTATGGCTACACCTTC
CDR3aa: CASSTGGAGPPGTYGYTF

j_gene: TRBJ1-1
abundance: few
v_gene: TRBV4-3
d_gene: TRBD1
CDR3nt: TGCGCCAGCAGCCCGCAAGACAGGGGGAACACTGAAGCTTTCTTT
CDR3aa: CASSPQDRGNTEAFF

j_gene: TRBJ1-2
abundance: .
v_gene: TRBV7-2
d_gene: .
CDR3nt: TGTGCCAGCAGCTTTGGGCCCAGTAACTATGGCTACACCTTC
CDR3aa: CASSFGPSNYGYTF

j_gene: TRBJ2-5
abundance: .
v_gene: TRBV11-2
d_gene: .
CDR3nt: TGTGCCAGCAGCTTACTAGAGATGGAAGAGACCCAGTACTTC
CDR3aa: CASSLLEMEETQYF

j_gene: TRBJ2-7
abundance: .
v_gene: TRBV5-1
d_gene: TRBD1
CDR3nt: TGCGCCAGCAGCTTGGGGACAGGGTCCGAGCAGTACTTC
CDR3aa: CASSLGTGSEQYF

j_gene: TRBJ1-5
abundance: .
v_gene: TRBV30
d_gene: .
CDR3nt: TGTGCCTGGAGTGAGGGGATTGGTAGCAATCAGCCCCAGCATTTT
CDR3aa: CAWSEGIGSNQPQHF

j_gene: TRBJ2-2
abundance: .
v_gene: TRBV6-4
d_gene: .
CDR3nt: TGTGCCAGCAGTGACTCTGAGGGGGGGACCGGGGAGCTGTTTTTT
CDR3aa: CASSDSEGGTGELFF

j_gene: TRBJ1-1
abundance: .
v_gene: TRBV5-1
d_gene: .
CDR3nt: TGCGCCAGCAGCTTCGGACAGCCTAACACTGAAGCTTTCTTT
CDR3aa: CASSFGQPNTEAFF

j_gene: TRBJ2-2
abundance: many
v_gene: TRBV6-1
d_gene: .
CDR3nt: TGTGCCAGCATCCGAGGGGGGGACACCGGGGAGCTGTTTTTT
CDR3aa: CASIRGGDTGELFF

j_gene: TRBJ2-5
abundance: .
v_gene: TRBV7-2
d_gene: TRBD1
CDR3nt: TGTGCCAGCAGCCGCCTCGACAGGGCGGAGACCCAGTACTTC
CDR3aa: CASSRLDRAETQYF

j_gene: TRBJ2-2
abundance: .
v_gene: TRBV15
d_gene: .
CDR3nt: TGTGCCACCACACAGAACCTCAACACCGGGGAGCTGTTTTTT
CDR3aa: CATTQNLNTGELFF

j_gene: TRBJ2-5
abundance: .
v_gene: TRBV20-1
d_gene: .
CDR3nt: TGCAGCCTTAGGAGGGAAGAGACCCAGTACTTC
CDR3aa: CSLRREETQYF

j_gene: TRBJ2-2
abundance: .
v_gene: TRBV14
d_gene: TRBD2
CDR3nt: TGTGCCAGCAGCCCTTGGACTAGCGGGGGCGCCGGGGAGCTGTTTTTT
CDR3aa: CASSPWTSGGAGELFF

j_gene: TRBJ2-1
abundance: few
v_gene: TRBV5-4
d_gene: TRBD1
CDR3nt: TGTGCCAGCAGCACGGGACAGGGACCCTACAATGAGCAGTTCTTC
CDR3aa: CASSTGQGPYNEQFF

j_gene: TRBJ1-1
abundance: .
v_gene: TRBV12-5
d_gene: TRBD1
CDR3nt: TGTGCTAGTGGCGATGGACAGGAGGACACTGAAGCTTTCTTT
CDR3aa: CASGDGQEDTEAFF

j_gene: TRBJ1-2
abundance: .
v_gene: TRBV29-1
d_gene: .
CDR3nt: TGCAGCGTTGAAGATCCCAAGGACACCCATAACTATGGCTACACCTTC
CDR3aa: CSVEDPKDTHNYGYTF

j_gene: TRBJ2-3
abundance: .
v_gene: TRBV30
d_gene: .
CDR3nt: TGTGCCTGGAGTGAGGGGCGCACAGATACGCAGTATTTT
CDR3aa: CAWSEGRTDTQYF

j_gene: TRBJ1-1
abundance: once
v_gene: TRBV6-1
d_gene: .
CDR3nt: TGTGCCAGCAGTGCGAGCTCAGGGGCCGCCACTGAAGCTTTCTTT
CDR3aa: CASSASSGAATEAFF